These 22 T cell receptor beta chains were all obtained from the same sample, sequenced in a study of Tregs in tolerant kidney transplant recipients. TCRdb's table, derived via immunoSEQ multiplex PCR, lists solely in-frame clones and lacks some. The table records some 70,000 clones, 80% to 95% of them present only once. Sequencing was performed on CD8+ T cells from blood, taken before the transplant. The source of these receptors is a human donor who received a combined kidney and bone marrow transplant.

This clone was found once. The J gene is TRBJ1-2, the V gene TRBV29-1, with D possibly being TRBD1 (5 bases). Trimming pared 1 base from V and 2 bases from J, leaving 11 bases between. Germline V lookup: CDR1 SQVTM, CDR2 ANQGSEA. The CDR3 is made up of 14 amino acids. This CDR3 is CSVEAARANYGYTF. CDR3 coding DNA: TGCAGCGTTGAAGCAGCCAGGGCAAACTATGGCTACACCTTC.

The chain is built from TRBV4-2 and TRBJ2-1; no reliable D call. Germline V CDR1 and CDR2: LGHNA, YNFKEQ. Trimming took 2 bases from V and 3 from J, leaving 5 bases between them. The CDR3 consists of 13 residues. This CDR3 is CASSQQVYNEQFF. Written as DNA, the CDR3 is TGTGCCAGCAGCCAACAGGTCTACAATGAGCAGTTCTTC.

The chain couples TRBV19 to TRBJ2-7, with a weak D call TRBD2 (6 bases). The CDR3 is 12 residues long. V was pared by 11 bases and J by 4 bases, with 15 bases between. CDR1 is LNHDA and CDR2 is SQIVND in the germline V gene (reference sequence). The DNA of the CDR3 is TGTGCCGCGGGGCGATCCGCGTACGAGCAGTACTTC. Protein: CAAGRSAYEQYF.

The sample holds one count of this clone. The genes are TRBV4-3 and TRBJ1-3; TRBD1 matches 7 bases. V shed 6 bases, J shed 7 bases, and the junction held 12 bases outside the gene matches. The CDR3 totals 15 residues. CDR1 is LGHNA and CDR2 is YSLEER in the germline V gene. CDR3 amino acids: CASRPDRANANTIYF. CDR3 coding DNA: TGCGCCAGCAGACCTGACAGGGCAAACGCTAACACCATATATTTT.

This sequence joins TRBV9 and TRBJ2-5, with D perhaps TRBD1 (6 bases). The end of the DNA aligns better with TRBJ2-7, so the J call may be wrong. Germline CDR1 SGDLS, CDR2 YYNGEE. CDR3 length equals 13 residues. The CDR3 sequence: CASSEGGSYEQYF. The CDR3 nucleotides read TGTGCCAGCAGCGAAGGGGGCTCCTACGAGCAGTACTTC.

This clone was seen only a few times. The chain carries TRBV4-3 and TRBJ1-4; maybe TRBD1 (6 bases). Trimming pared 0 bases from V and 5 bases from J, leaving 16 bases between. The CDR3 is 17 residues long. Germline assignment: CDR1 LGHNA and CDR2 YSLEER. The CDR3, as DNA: TGCGCCAGCAGCCAAGACTACCGGACAGTGCCAAATGAAAAACTGTTTTTT. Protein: CASSQDYRTVPNEKLFF.

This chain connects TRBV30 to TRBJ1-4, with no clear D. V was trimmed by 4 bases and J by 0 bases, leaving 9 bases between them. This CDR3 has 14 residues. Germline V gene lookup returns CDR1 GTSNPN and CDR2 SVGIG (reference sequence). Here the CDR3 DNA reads TGTGCCTGGACCCCTTATCCAACTAATGAAAAACTGTTTTTT. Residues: CAWTPYPTNEKLFF.

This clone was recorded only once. The CDR3: CASSSGQGSDTQYF. Written as DNA, the CDR3 is TGTGCCAGCAGCTCGGGACAGGGGTCGGATACGCAGTATTTT. The V gene is TRBV7-9, the J gene TRBJ2-3; TRBD1 agrees at 10 bases. The V segment lost 4 bases and the J segment 6 bases; nucleotides outside the gene matches: 4. Germline lookup yields CDR1 SEHNR and CDR2 FQNEAQ (reference sequence). This CDR3 has 14 residues.

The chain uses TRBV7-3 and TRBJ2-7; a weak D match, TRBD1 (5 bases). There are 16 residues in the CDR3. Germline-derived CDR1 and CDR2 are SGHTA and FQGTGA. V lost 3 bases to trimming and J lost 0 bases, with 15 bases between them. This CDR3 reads CASSFQGPANSYEQYF. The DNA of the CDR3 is TGTGCCAGCAGCTTTCAGGGTCCTGCCAACTCCTACGAGCAGTACTTC.

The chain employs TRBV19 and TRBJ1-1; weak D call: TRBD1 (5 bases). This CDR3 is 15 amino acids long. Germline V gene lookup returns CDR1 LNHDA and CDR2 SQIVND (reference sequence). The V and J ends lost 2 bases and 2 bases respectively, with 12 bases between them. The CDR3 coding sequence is TGTGCCAGTAGTATATACTCTAGGGGAAACACTGAAGCTTTCTTT. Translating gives CASSIYSRGNTEAFF.

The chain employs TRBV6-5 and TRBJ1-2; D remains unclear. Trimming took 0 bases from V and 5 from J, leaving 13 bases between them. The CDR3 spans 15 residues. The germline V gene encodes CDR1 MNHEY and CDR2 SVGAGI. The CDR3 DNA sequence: TGTGCCAGCAGTTACTCGGCCGAGACTGGGTATGGCTACACCTTC. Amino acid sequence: CASSYSAETGYGYTF.

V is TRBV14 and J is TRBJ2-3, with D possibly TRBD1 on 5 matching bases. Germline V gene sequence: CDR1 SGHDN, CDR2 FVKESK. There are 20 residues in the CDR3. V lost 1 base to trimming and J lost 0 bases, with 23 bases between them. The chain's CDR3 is CASSQGILRVDRTSTDTQYF. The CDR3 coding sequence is TGTGCCAGCAGCCAAGGCATACTCCGGGTAGACAGAACTAGCACAGATACGCAGTATTTT. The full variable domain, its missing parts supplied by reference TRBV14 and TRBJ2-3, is EAGVTQFPSHSVIEKGQTVTLRCDPISGHDNLYWYRRVMGKEIKFLLHFVKESKQDESGMPNNRFLAERTGGTYSTLKVQPAELEDSGVYFCASSQGILRVDRTSTDTQYFGPGTRLTVL.

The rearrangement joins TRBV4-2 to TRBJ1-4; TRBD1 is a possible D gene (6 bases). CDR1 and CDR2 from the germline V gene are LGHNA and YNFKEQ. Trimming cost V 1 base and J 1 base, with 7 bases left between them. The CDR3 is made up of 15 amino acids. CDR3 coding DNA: TGTGCCAGCAGCCAAGTAGGGGGAACTAATGAAAAACTGTTTTTT. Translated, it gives CASSQVGGTNEKLFF.

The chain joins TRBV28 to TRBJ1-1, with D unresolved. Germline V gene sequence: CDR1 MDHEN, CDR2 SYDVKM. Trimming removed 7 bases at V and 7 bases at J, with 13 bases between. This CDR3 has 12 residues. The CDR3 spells CASTHEGREAFF. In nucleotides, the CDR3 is TGTGCCAGCACTCATGAGGGTCGTGAAGCTTTCTTT.

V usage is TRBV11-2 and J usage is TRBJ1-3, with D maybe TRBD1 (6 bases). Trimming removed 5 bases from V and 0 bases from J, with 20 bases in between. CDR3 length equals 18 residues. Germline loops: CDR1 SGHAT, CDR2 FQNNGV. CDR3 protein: CASSPGTFITSSGNTIYF. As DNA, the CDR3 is TGTGCCAGCAGCCCGGGGACATTTATTACTTCCTCTGGAAACACCATATATTTT.

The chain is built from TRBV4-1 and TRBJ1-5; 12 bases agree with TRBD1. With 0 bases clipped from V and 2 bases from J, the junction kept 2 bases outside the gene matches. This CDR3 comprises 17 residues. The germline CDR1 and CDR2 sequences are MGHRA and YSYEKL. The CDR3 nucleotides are TGCGCCAGCAGCCAAGAAGGGACAGGGGGCGGCAATCAGCCCCAGCATTTT. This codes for CASSQEGTGGGNQPQHF.

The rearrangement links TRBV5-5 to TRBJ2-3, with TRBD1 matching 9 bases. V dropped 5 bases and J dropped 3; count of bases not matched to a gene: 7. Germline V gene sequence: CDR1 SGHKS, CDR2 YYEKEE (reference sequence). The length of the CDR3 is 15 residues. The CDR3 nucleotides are TGTGCCAGCAGTGGACAGGGGAGGATAACAGATACGCAGTATTTT. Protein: CASSGQGRITDTQYF.

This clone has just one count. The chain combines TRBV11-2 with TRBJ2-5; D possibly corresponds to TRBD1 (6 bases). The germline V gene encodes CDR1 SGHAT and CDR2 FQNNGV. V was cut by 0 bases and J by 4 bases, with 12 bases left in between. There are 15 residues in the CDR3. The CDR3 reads CASSLDEDSAETQYF. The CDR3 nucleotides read TGTGCCAGCAGCTTAGACGAGGACAGCGCAGAGACCCAGTACTTC.

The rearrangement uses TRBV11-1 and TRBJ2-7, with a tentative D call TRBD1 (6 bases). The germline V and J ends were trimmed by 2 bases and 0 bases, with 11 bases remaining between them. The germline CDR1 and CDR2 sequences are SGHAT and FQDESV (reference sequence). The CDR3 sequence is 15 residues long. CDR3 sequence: CASSLFWDNSYEQYF. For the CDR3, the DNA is TGTGCCAGCAGCTTATTCTGGGACAACTCCTACGAGCAGTACTTC.

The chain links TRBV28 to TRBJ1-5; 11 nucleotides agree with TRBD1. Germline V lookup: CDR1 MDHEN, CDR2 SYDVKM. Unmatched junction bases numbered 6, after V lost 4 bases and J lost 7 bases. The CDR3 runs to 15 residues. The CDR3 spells CASSWGQGDRQPQHF. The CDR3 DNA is TGTGCCAGCAGTTGGGGACAGGGGGATCGACAGCCCCAGCATTTT.

In DNA, the CDR3 is TGTGCCAGCAGCGCTCCGGGACAGGGACATACGCAGTATTTT. The encoded protein is CASSAPGQGHTQYF. The V and J genes are TRBV11-3 and TRBJ2-3, with 9 bases aligning to TRBD1. Trimming at V came to 5 bases and at J to 7 bases, leaving 7 bases not matched to a gene. Germline CDR1 is SGHNT and CDR2 is YENEEA. The CDR3 is 14 residues long.

DNA for the CDR3: TGCGCCAGCAGCCCGACTAGCGGGAGAGAAGATACGCAGTATTTT. Protein product: CASSPTSGREDTQYF. The chain joins TRBV5-1 to TRBJ2-3; the match to TRBD2 covers 12 bases. The V segment lost 4 bases and the J segment 5 bases; nucleotides outside the gene matches: 5. Germline V gene lookup returns CDR1 SGHRS and CDR2 YFSETQ. CDR3 size: 15 residues.